This TCR beta chain appears in the sequencing data of a study of blood T cell repertoires in COVID-19. Across the study: Some COVID-19 samples were acute and others convalescent; all came from the United States, Italy and Spain. T cells, B-cell-depleted T cells, or PBMCs provided the cDNA or gDNA that served as material.

How the authors handled the data: Using reference gene primer amplification, nucleated cell counts were estimated. The repertoire was sequenced with immunoSEQ multiplex PCR; TCRdb's copy has only in-frame clones and lacks some. V, J and clone size were drawn from that table, and D and trimming were deduced from the DNA. The sample carries 95,000 to 100,000 clones, roughly four fifths recorded once. The germline V gene has CDR1 KGHSH and CDR2 LQKENI. CDR3 length equals 15 residues. The V segment lost 0 bases and the J segment 10 bases; nucleotides outside the gene matches: 8. This chain joins TRBV18 and TRBJ2-1; 8 bases are a match to TRBD2. Sequenced sample: peripheral blood. The TCR was taken from a human donor in a cohort sampled during active COVID-19. The CDR3 spells CASSPPGGRTGEQFF. CDR3 DNA sequence: TGTGCCAGCTCACCACCGGGCGGGAGGACCGGGGAGCAGTTCTTC.